This T cell receptor (beta chain) is from a study of control samples from healthy donors and cancer patients. The CDR3 consists of 17 residues. In germline, CDR1 is LNHDA, CDR2 SQIVND (reference sequence). With 4 bases clipped from V and 0 bases from J, the junction kept 6 bases outside the gene matches. TCRdb's copy holds only in-frame clones and misses some; the assay was immunoSEQ multiplex PCR. There are some 20,000 clones in the sample; more than 75% occur only once, and 8% to 10% lies in the top ten. The sample consisted of PBMCs. The V gene is TRBV19, the J gene TRBJ1-5; 10 positions agree with TRBD1. This sequence was found in an older woman with head and neck cancer. CDR3 coding DNA: TGTGCCAGTAGTACCGTGGACAGGGGGTATAGCAATCAGCCCCAGCATTTT. It encodes CASSTVDRGYSNQPQHF.